This T cell receptor beta chain emerged from a study of T cells of healthy individuals. TCRdb analysed the 5' RACE reads with MiXCR anew, one entry per CDR3 protein. Counted here are about 96,000 distinct CDR3 sequences, 15% to 20% occurring once; the ten biggest clones make up approximately 6%. This clonotype was found many times. The source of this sequence is a human donor in good health.

The CDR3: CASMAAGGAGNEQFF. Written as DNA, the CDR3 is TGTGCCAGCATGGCGGCGGGAGGGGCCGGCAATGAGCAGTTCTTC. The chain uses TRBV6-4 and TRBJ2-1; TRBD2 agrees at 9 bases. The CDR3 is made up of 15 amino acids. The germline CDR1 and CDR2 sequences are MRHNA and SNTAGT. The ends lost 7 bases at V and 6 bases at J; junction bases unmatched: 10.